A single sample gave rise to the 10 T cell receptor beta chains below, sequenced in a study of OX40 agonist ivuxolimab in advanced cancers. Only in-frame clones appear in the TCRdb table, and some are missing; sequencing was by immunoSEQ multiplex PCR. Of around 19,000 clones in the sample, about four fifths are singletons; the top ten hold approximately 25%. This sample comprised CD4+ or CD8+ T cells sorted from blood, obtained in a trial of the OX40 agonist ivuxolimab. These receptors all stem from an adult with an advanced solid tumor such as melanoma, head and neck, liver or kidney cancer.

This clone has a handful of counts. The chain carries TRBV7-3 and TRBJ2-1, with D unresolved. V shed 1 base and J shed 0 bases, with 13 bases lying between them. This CDR3 region has 17 residues. The germline V gene has CDR1 SGHTA and CDR2 FQGTGA. As DNA, the CDR3 is TGTGCCAGCAGCTTAATAGGCGGTCCGAGCTCCTACAATGAGCAGTTCTTC. Translated: CASSLIGGPSSYNEQFF.

The chain joins TRBV7-3 to TRBJ2-5; TRBD2 agrees at 10 bases. Germline V gene sequence: CDR1 SGHTA, CDR2 FQGTGA. V trimming: 5 bases; J trimming: 4 bases; junction bases outside the gene matches: 7. The CDR3 spans 15 residues. The CDR3 is CASSPGLALGETQYF. As DNA, the CDR3 is TGTGCCAGCAGCCCGGGACTAGCGCTGGGAGAGACCCAGTACTTC. The whole variable domain, remainder taken from reference TRBV7-3 and TRBJ2-5, is GAGVSQTPSNKVTEKGKYVELRCDPISGHTALYWYRQSLGQGPEFLIYFQGTGAADDSGLPNDRFFAVRPEGSVSTLKIQRTERGDSAVYLCASSPGLALGETQYFGPGTRLLVL.

V is TRBV9 and J is TRBJ2-5, with 8 bases that match TRBD1. The germline V gene encodes CDR1 SGDLS and CDR2 YYNGEE. The trim removed 4 bases at V and 2 bases at J, leaving 4 bases unmatched. The CDR3 is made up of 14 amino acids. The CDR3 loop is CASSSWTGQETQYF. The CDR3 DNA reads TGTGCCAGCAGCTCCTGGACAGGGCAAGAGACCCAGTACTTC.

The J gene is TRBJ2-1, the V gene TRBV14; tentative D call: TRBD2 (7 bases). V was clipped by 3 bases and J by 4 bases, with 16 bases between them. The CDR3 is 16 residues long. Germline assignment: CDR1 SGHDN and CDR2 FVKESK. As DNA, the CDR3 is TGTGCCAGCAGCCACCGAGGGGGGGGAGTATACAATGAGCAGTTCTTC. This sequence encodes CASSHRGGGVYNEQFF.

The chain uses TRBV5-1 and TRBJ2-2; no reliable D call. There are 15 residues in the CDR3. V was trimmed by 0 bases and J by 2 bases, leaving 8 bases between them. Germline V gene sequence: CDR1 SGHRS, CDR2 YFSETQ. The CDR3 DNA follows: TGCGCCAGCAGCTTGGAGGCCTCAAACACCGGGGAGCTGTTTTTT. Protein sequence: CASSLEASNTGELFF.

The chain uses TRBV11-2 and TRBJ2-1, with D perhaps matching TRBD2 (6 bases). There are 11 residues in the CDR3. V was clipped by 1 base and J by 13 bases, with 8 bases between them. Germline lookup yields CDR1 SGHAT and CDR2 FQNNGV. This CDR3 is CASSLGAGQFF. As DNA, the CDR3 is TGTGCCAGCAGCTTAGGGGCGGGACAGTTCTTC.

The J gene is TRBJ2-7, the V gene TRBV2; tentative D call: TRBD1 (6 bases). V was clipped by 2 bases and J by 3 bases, with 14 bases between them. Germline V gene data show CDR1 as SNHLY and CDR2 as FYNNEI. The CDR3 loop spans 15 amino acids. This chain's CDR3 is CASSETAGVLYEQYF. The CDR3 nucleotides are TGTGCCAGCAGTGAAACGGCAGGGGTCCTCTACGAGCAGTACTTC.

Comment on this clone: Other nucleotide sequences in the sample specify the same CDR3. This chain connects TRBV6-5 to TRBJ2-5, with D perhaps assigned TRBD1 or TRBD2 (6 bases each). The CDR3 totals 14 residues. Trimming shortened V by 0 bases and J by 4 bases, and 9 bases separated the two germline ends. Germline loops: CDR1 MNHEY, CDR2 SVGAGI. The CDR3 sequence: CASSYSGGRETQYF. CDR3 nucleotide sequence: TGTGCCAGCAGTTACTCGGGGGGCAGAGAGACCCAGTACTTC.

The chain recombines TRBV7-1 with TRBJ2-2, with D perhaps matching TRBD1 or TRBD2 (5 bases each). TRBV7-1 is an open reading frame whose function is uncertain. V was shortened by 5 bases and J by 3 bases, with 16 bases between the two germline ends. The CDR3 has 16 residues. CDR3: CASSARLGVDTGELFF. CDR3 coding DNA: TGTGCCAGCAGCGCGAGGCTGGGGGTAGACACCGGGGAGCTGTTTTTT.

This clone has more than one count but fewer than ten. J is TRBJ2-7 and V is TRBV28; D is ambiguous. Germline CDR1 MDHEN, CDR2 SYDVKM. V was trimmed by 3 bases and J by 0 bases, leaving 15 bases between them. The CDR3 runs to 16 residues. The CDR3 reads CASSFSPASYSYEQYF. The CDR3 nucleotides read TGTGCCAGCAGTTTTAGCCCAGCTTCATACTCCTACGAGCAGTACTTC.